Given below is one T cell receptor beta chain in context. What it binds is unknown. This sample was taken from a study of cytomegalovirus exposure and HLA in healthy donors. Study-wide background: As an earlier analysis found, about 179 million T cells yielded 90 million to 140 million unique TCR beta sequences.

Germline V lookup: CDR1 SGHTA, CDR2 FQGNSA. The CDR3 length is 15 residues. The V gene lost 1 base and the J gene lost 5 bases, with 14 bases spanning the gap. General observations from the study: There were several of the most significant clusters that appeared linked to common viral pathogens in a later analysis. 87-base-pair reads could not separate some V segments, including TRBV6-2 and TRBV6-3. The classifier was said to identify cytomegalovirus status with high specificity and sensitivity.

Amplification used 60 Vbeta primers and 13 Jbeta primers. The data were produced by immunoSEQ multiplex PCR, yet TCRdb's version contains in-frame clones alone and is incomplete. This sample has about 88,000 clones, with 80% to 90% found just once. The TCR sequence derives from a young man in good health and CMV-seronegative. The sequencing sample was made of PBMCs. The chain is built from TRBV7-2 and TRBJ1-2; the D gene is possibly TRBD1 (5 bases). CDR3 in amino acids: CASSLEVGRAYGYTF. The CDR3 DNA reads TGTGCCAGCAGCTTAGAGGTTGGCAGGGCATATGGCTACACCTTC.